This T cell receptor beta chain was recorded in a study of regulatory T cells in long-lasting Graves disease. At the level of the study: Persistent Graves' disease meant over 5 years of antithyroid drugs with positive TSH receptor antibodies.

Sample time point: persistent/refractory GD, antithyroid drugs over 5 years with positive TRAb. After RNA was extracted from PBMCs, the TCR library was made from it. With EDTA tubes as the receptacles, 7 to 9 milliliters of peripheral blood were drawn. Study conclusions and caveats: Public clonotype sharing was higher in persistent than newly diagnosed patients.

Relying on iRepertoire HTBI primers and Arm-PCR of CDR3 regions, the team built TCR beta libraries. From the multiplex PCR reads, TCRdb called clonotypes with MiXCR, one entry per CDR3 protein. The table shows roughly 450,000 distinct CDR3 sequences, with less than 25% occurring only once. This clonotype was recorded at least ten times. Its antigen remains unknown. CDR1 and CDR2 from the germline V gene are SEHNR and FQNEAQ (reference sequence). The CDR3 is 13 residues long. The trim removed 5 bases at V and 7 bases at J, leaving 7 bases unmatched. The material sequenced was peripheral blood mononuclear cells (PBMCs), taken when the disease was refractory, from a patient treated with antithyroid drugs. This rearrangement joins TRBV7-9 to TRBJ2-7; 8 bases match TRBD1. This clonotype was sampled from a female donor with Graves disease. The CDR3 here is CASSTRTGREQYF. The CDR3, as DNA: TGTGCCAGCAGCACCAGGACAGGGAGGGAGCAGTACTTC.